The subject of this entry is one T cell receptor beta chain. The data were obtained in a study of T cells in localized non-small cell lung cancer. The germline CDR1 and CDR2 sequences are SNHLY and FYNNEI. The CDR3 is 13 amino acids. V was clipped by 7 bases and J by 4 bases; unmatched bases: 4. TCRdb's copy holds only in-frame clones and misses some; the assay was immunoSEQ multiplex PCR. The sample lists about 33,000 clones, approximately 90% occurring once. The sample here was peripheral blood, taken before any cancer treatment. The receptor comes from a female donor of 60 years or more with stage I lung adenocarcinoma. J is TRBJ2-3 and V is TRBV2, with 8 bases fitting TRBD1. CDR3 sequence (DNA): TGTGCCAGCATCGGACAGGGTCCAGATACGCAGTATTTT. Amino acids: CASIGQGPDTQYF.